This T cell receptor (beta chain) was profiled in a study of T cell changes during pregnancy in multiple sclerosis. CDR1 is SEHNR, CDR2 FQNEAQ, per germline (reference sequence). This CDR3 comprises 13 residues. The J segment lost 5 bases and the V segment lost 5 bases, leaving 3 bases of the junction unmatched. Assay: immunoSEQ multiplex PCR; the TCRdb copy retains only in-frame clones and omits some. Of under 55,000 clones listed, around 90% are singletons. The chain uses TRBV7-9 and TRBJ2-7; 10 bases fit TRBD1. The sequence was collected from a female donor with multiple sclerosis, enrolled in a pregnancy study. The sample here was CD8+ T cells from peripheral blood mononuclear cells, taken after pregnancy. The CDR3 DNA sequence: TGTGCCAGCAGCCGGACAGGGGGTAACGAGCAGTACTTC. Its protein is CASSRTGGNEQYF. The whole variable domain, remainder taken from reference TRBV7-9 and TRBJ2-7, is DTGVSQNPRHKITKRGQNVTFRCDPISEHNRLYWYRQTLGQGPEFLTYFQNEAQLEKSRLLSDRFSAERPKGSFSTLEIQRTEQGDSAMYLCASSRTGGNEQYFGPGTRLTVT.